This T cell receptor beta chain stems from a study of Ad26.COV2.S vaccination and SARS-CoV-2 variants. The assay was immunoSEQ multiplex PCR, and TCRdb's table has in-frame clones only and misses some. The data contain 300,000 to 400,000 clones, around 84% of them singletons. Deletions cut 1 base from V and 4 bases from J, with 12 bases between. There are 15 residues in the CDR3. The germline V gene has CDR1 MGHRA and CDR2 YSYEKL. Treatment meaning: some 19 received Ad26.COV2.S at low or high dose, single or two shots; roughly 5 received placebo; per-sample allocation not given. Specimens were obtained on day 63 following the first vaccine or placebo injection.

The sample in question was peripheral blood, obtained in a trial of Ad26.COV2.S vaccine versus placebo. This chain uses TRBV4-1 with TRBJ2-3; a weak D match, TRBD2 (6 bases). This sequence originates from a person aged 18-60 years who received the Ad26.COV2.S COVID-19 vaccine or a placebo. CDR3 coding DNA: TGCGCCAGCAGCCAAGGAGCGGGTAGGGCAGATACGCAGTATTTT. This gives the protein CASSQGAGRADTQYF.